The 4 T cell receptor beta chains given below trace back to one sample, sequenced in a study of cytomegalovirus exposure and HLA in healthy donors. PCR primers comprised 60 Vbeta and 13 Jbeta primers. Data came from immunoSEQ multiplex PCR; TCRdb stores just in-frame clones and leaves some out. The sample includes around 150,000 clones, roughly 79% seen only once; the top ten take 0.95% to 1.1%. The sequenced material came from PBMCs. The receptors shown here come from a woman in her forties in good health and CMV-seronegative.

The V call is TRBV7-3, the J call TRBJ1-1; D remains ambiguous. Germline CDR1 reads SGHTA; CDR2 reads FQGTGA. The CDR3 has 14 amino acids. Trimming shortened V by 0 bases and J by 1 base, and 6 bases separated the two germline ends. This CDR3 is CASSLTEGNTEAFF. The CDR3 coding sequence is TGTGCCAGCAGCTTAACAGAGGGGAACACTGAAGCTTTCTTT.

V gene TRBV2 combines with J gene TRBJ2-7; 8 nucleotides match TRBD1. Germline V gene lookup returns CDR1 SNHLY and CDR2 FYNNEI. CDR3 length: 14 residues. J gave up 7 bases and V 4 bases, and 9 bases lay outside the gene matches. The CDR3 sequence is CASSADRGTPEQYF. DNA for the CDR3: TGTGCCAGCAGTGCCGACAGGGGCACCCCTGAGCAGTACTTC.

This clone was counted only a few times. The rearrangement links TRBV19 to TRBJ1-1; maybe TRBD1 (5 bases). Germline values: CDR1 LNHDA, CDR2 SQIVND (reference sequence). CDR3 size: 14 residues. Trimming left V 6 bases short and J 3 bases short, with 14 bases between. CDR3 coding DNA: TGTGCCAGTAGACCCCGGCAGGGATACACTGAAGCTTTCTTT. This gives the protein CASRPRQGYTEAFF.

Here the CDR3 DNA reads TGCGCCAGCAGCTTCGTTAGGGCGGGGGATTCCTACGAGCAGTACTTC. As protein: CASSFVRAGDSYEQYF. The chain recombines TRBV5-1 with TRBJ2-7; 7 bases are shared with TRBD2. Germline lookup yields CDR1 SGHRS and CDR2 YFSETQ. The CDR3 extends over 16 amino acids. V gave up 2 bases and J gave up 1 base; unmatched junction bases: 9.